This T cell receptor (beta chain) was recorded in a study of spatial heterogeneity in lung cancer. The ends were cut back, 6 bases at V and 11 bases at J, with 19 bases in the middle. The CDR3 extends over 13 amino acids. Regarding time point: blood at routine non-recurrence follow-up after resection. TCRdb ran MiXCR on the 5' RACE reads and lists one entry per CDR3 protein. The top ten clones hold 21% of a sample with more than 75,000 distinct CDR3 sequences, approximately 19% of them seen once. This specimen was PBMCs, taken at follow-up. This clonotype was sampled from a male donor with early-stage non-small cell lung cancer. The chain joins TRBV12-3 or TRBV12-4 to TRBJ1-1; weak D call: TRBD1 (5 bases). CDR3 sequence reads: CASSPGGALEAFF. DNA of the CDR3: TGTGCCAGCAGCCCTGGGGGTGCACTTGAGGCTTTCTTT.